The 27 T cell receptor beta chains presented below share a single source sample, sequenced in a study of cytomegalovirus exposure and HLA in healthy donors. The PCR had 60 Vbeta and 13 Jbeta primers. Sequencing used immunoSEQ multiplex PCR; TCRdb keeps in-frame clones, though not all of them. This table has 110,000 to 150,000 clones, 73% appearing once. The sequencing input was PBMCs. Every receptor here comes from a middle-aged woman in good health and CMV-seronegative.

The J gene is TRBJ1-4, the V gene TRBV5-1, with 10 bases that match TRBD1. The CDR3 totals 14 residues. Trimming removed 3 bases from V and 6 bases from J; junction bases left unmatched: 2. Looked up from germline, CDR1 is SGHRS and CDR2 is YFSETQ. CDR3 DNA sequence: TGCGCCAGCAGCTGGGGGACAGGGGATGAAAAACTGTTTTTT. Its translation: CASSWGTGDEKLFF. Combining the CDR3 with reference TRBV5-1 and TRBJ1-4 gives the whole variable domain KAGVTQTPRYLIKTRGQQVTLSCSPISGHRSVSWYQQTPGQGLQFLFEYFSETQRNKGNFPGRFSGRQFSNSRSEMNVSTLELGDSALYLCASSWGTGDEKLFFGSGTQLSVL.

The chain carries TRBV10-3 and TRBJ2-1; 13 bases are shared with TRBD2. Germline CDR1 reads ENHRY; CDR2 reads SYGVKD. CDR3 size: 15 residues. The junction had 4 bases not matched to a gene; V was cut back by 5 bases and J by 6 bases. This CDR3 reads CAISRTSGGSNEQFF. In nucleotides, the CDR3 is TGTGCCATCAGTCGGACTAGCGGGGGTTCCAATGAGCAGTTCTTC.

The chain couples TRBV19 to TRBJ1-3; no definite D call. The CDR3 loop spans 14 amino acids. CDR1 is LNHDA and CDR2 is SQIVND in the germline V gene (reference sequence). Trimming took 3 bases from V and 0 from J, leaving 6 bases between them. The CDR3 region is CASSMTGSGNTIYF. In DNA, the CDR3 is TGTGCCAGTAGTATGACGGGCTCTGGAAACACCATATATTTT.

This clone was counted between two and nine times. V gene TRBV19 combines with J gene TRBJ1-2; 8 bases match TRBD1. CDR1 and CDR2 (germline): LNHDA, SQIVND (reference sequence). There are 15 residues in the CDR3. V gave up 3 bases and J gave up 4 bases; unmatched junction bases: 7. The CDR3 is CASSMLDRETYGYTF. The CDR3 region has the DNA TGTGCCAGTAGTATGTTGGACAGGGAGACCTATGGCTACACCTTC.

The chain has TRBV19 and TRBJ2-2; 9 bases line up with TRBD1. The V and J ends lost 5 bases and 5 bases, in that order; junction bases with no gene match: 3. Looked up from germline, CDR1 is LNHDA and CDR2 is SQIVND (reference sequence). The CDR3 loop spans 14 amino acids. The CDR3 nucleotides are TGTGCCAGTAGTCTACAGGGGGCTACCGGGGAGCTGTTTTTT. It specifies CASSLQGATGELFF.

The rearrangement joins TRBV18 to TRBJ2-2; 9 bases align to TRBD1. There are 18 residues in the CDR3. V shed 5 bases, J shed 6 bases, and the junction held 16 bases outside the gene matches. The V gene's germline CDR1 is KGHSH and CDR2 LQKENI. The CDR3 DNA follows: TGTGCCAGCTCAACAACCGCACGGACAGGGGAAGTAGCCGGGGAGCTGTTTTTT. Residues: CASSTTARTGEVAGELFF.

J is TRBJ1-1 and V is TRBV18, with D perhaps matching TRBD1 (6 bases). Germline V gene data show CDR1 as KGHSH and CDR2 as LQKENI. CDR3 length: 13 residues. V shed 3 bases and J shed 6 bases, with 11 bases lying between them. The CDR3 reads CASSPGTSSEAFF. The CDR3 DNA reads TGTGCCAGCTCACCCGGGACATCTTCTGAAGCTTTCTTT.

This clone is a singleton in its sample. The chain uses TRBV13 and TRBJ2-5; 7 bases align to TRBD1. This CDR3 spans 14 amino acids. The V and J ends lost 5 bases and 2 bases, in that order; junction bases with no gene match: 5. Germline CDR1 PRHDT, CDR2 FYEKMQ (reference sequence). The CDR3 region has the DNA TGTGCCAGCAGCCCTCAGACAGGGCAAGAGACCCAGTACTTC. It translates to CASSPQTGQETQYF.

V gene TRBV10-3 combines with J gene TRBJ1-2, with 8 nucleotides matching TRBD1. The CDR3 loop spans 17 amino acids. With 0 bases clipped from V and 0 bases from J, the junction kept 6 bases outside the gene matches. Germline CDR1 ENHRY, CDR2 SYGVKD. CDR3 sequence: CAISESPMGQANYGYTF. The CDR3 DNA reads as TGTGCCATCAGTGAGTCCCCTATGGGACAGGCTAACTATGGCTACACCTTC.

This clone was recorded only once. The rearrangement uses TRBV2 and TRBJ2-5; the match to TRBD2 covers 7 bases. CDR1 is SNHLY, CDR2 FYNNEI, per germline. This CDR3 region has 15 residues. V lost 7 bases and J lost 2; bases outside the gene matches: 10. This CDR3 is CASTIGGGRQETQYF. DNA of the CDR3: TGTGCCAGCACCATTGGGGGGGGAAGGCAAGAGACCCAGTACTTC.

This clone was detected once. The chain is built from TRBV5-6 and TRBJ1-2, with 7 positions matching TRBD1. The CDR3 has 17 residues. Losses at the gene ends were 2 bases for V and 7 bases for J; bases not matched to a gene: 17. CDR1 is SGHDT and CDR2 is YYEEEE in the germline V gene. CDR3 bases: TGTGCCAGCAGCTTACCCCAAGCGACAGGGCTGGGTTGTGGCTACACCTTC. Protein product: CASSLPQATGLGCGYTF. The variable domain in full, completed from reference TRBV5-6 and TRBJ1-2, reads DAGVTQSPTHLIKTRGQQVTLRCSPKSGHDTVSWYQQALGQGPQFIFQYYEEEERQRGNFPDRFSGHQFPNYSSELNVNALLLGDSALYLCASSLPQATGLGCGYTFGSGTRLTVV.

This chain joins TRBV11-2 and TRBJ2-4; D unclear. Germline values: CDR1 SGHAT, CDR2 FQNNGV. The germline V and J ends were trimmed by 5 bases and 8 bases, with 19 bases remaining between them. CDR3 length: 15 amino acids. The chain's CDR3 is CASSRVGQPQDIQYF. The DNA of the CDR3 is TGTGCCAGCAGCCGCGTTGGGCAGCCCCAAGACATTCAGTACTTC.

The V and J genes are TRBV25-1 and TRBJ2-5; TRBD1 matches 7 bases. Per germline, CDR1 MGHDK and CDR2 SYGVNS. The V gene end was trimmed by 3 bases and the J gene end by 1 base; junction bases not matched to a gene: 8. This CDR3 has 16 amino acids. The CDR3 sequence is CASSEAGTAIQETQYF. Here the CDR3 DNA reads TGTGCCAGCAGTGAGGCCGGGACAGCGATCCAAGAGACCCAGTACTTC.

The J gene is TRBJ2-7, the V gene TRBV27; tentatively, D is TRBD1 (5 bases). The germline V gene encodes CDR1 MNHEY and CDR2 SMNVEV (reference sequence). The ends were cut back, 0 bases at V and 6 bases at J, with 9 bases in the middle. This CDR3 has 13 amino acids. CDR3 residues: CASSLSGLSEQYV. In nucleotides, the CDR3 is TGTGCCAGCAGTTTATCGGGGCTGAGCGAGCAGTACGTC.

The chain employs TRBV19 and TRBJ1-1; 9 bases map to TRBD1. In germline, CDR1 is LNHDA, CDR2 SQIVND (reference sequence). This CDR3 region has 12 residues. V shed 11 bases, J shed 7 bases, and the junction held 8 bases outside the gene matches. CDR3 bases: TGTGCCTCCGAGACAGGGGGAGTTGAAGCTTTCTTT. This encodes CASETGGVEAFF.

The chain uses TRBV6-1 and TRBJ1-6, with D unresolved. CDR3 size: 12 residues. Between the trimmed V and J ends, which lost 6 bases and 9 bases, there was a span of 9 bases. Germline lookup yields CDR1 MNHNS and CDR2 SASEGT. This CDR3 is CASRTIGSPLHF. The CDR3 DNA reads TGTGCCAGCAGGACTATAGGTTCACCCCTCCACTTT.

The genes are TRBV28 and TRBJ2-3, with 9 bases that match TRBD1. CDR1 and CDR2 (germline): MDHEN, SYDVKM. J gave up 6 bases and V 7 bases, and 14 bases lay outside the gene matches. The CDR3 totals 16 residues. The CDR3 here is CASTRAGTGTPDTQYF. The CDR3 DNA is TGTGCCAGCACCCGCGCCGGGACAGGGACCCCCGATACGCAGTATTTT. The complete variable domain, with remaining parts taken from reference TRBV28 and TRBJ2-3, reads DVKVTQSSRYLVKRTGEKVFLECVQDMDHENMFWYRQDPGLGLRLIYFSYDVKMKEKGDIPEGYSVSREKKERFSLILESASTNQTSMYLCASTRAGTGTPDTQYFGPGTRLTVL.

CDR3 region: CASSEGTGQGYGYTF. Here the CDR3 DNA reads TGTGCCAGCAGTGAGGGCACCGGGCAGGGCTATGGCTACACCTTC. The V and J genes are TRBV6-1 and TRBJ1-2; a possible D gene is TRBD1 (5 bases). CDR1 is MNHNS, CDR2 SASEGT, per germline. Trimming cost V 3 bases and J 4 bases, with 15 bases left between them. The CDR3 spans 15 residues.

The rearrangement links TRBV5-4 to TRBJ2-3, with TRBD2 identical over 12 bases. V lost 4 bases and J lost 1; bases outside the gene matches: 10. This CDR3 region has 18 residues. Germline lookup yields CDR1 SGHNT and CDR2 YYREEE (reference sequence). The CDR3 nucleotides are TGTGCCAGCAGCGAAGGACTAGCGGGGCCAGAAGGCACAGATACGCAGTATTTT. Its protein product is CASSEGLAGPEGTDTQYF.

The chain joins TRBV27 to TRBJ1-5; TRBD1 is a possible D gene (5 bases). V was trimmed by 5 bases and J by 3 bases, leaving 8 bases between them. The CDR3 spans 13 residues. Germline lookup yields CDR1 MNHEY and CDR2 SMNVEV (reference sequence). Here the CDR3 DNA reads TGTGCCAGCAGTGGGGCTTCCAATCAGCCCCAGCATTTT. Translating it yields CASSGASNQPQHF.

The J gene is TRBJ2-1, the V gene TRBV11-2, with a possible D match to TRBD1 (8 bases). The CDR3 has 15 amino acids. CDR1 SGHAT and CDR2 FQNNGV come from the germline V gene. Trimming stripped 4 bases from V and 8 bases from J, with 18 bases between. In DNA, the CDR3 is TGTGCCAGCAGCTCTACAGGGGGGGCCCTGGATGAGCAGTTCTTC. It specifies CASSSTGGALDEQFF.

The gene calls are TRBV9 and TRBJ2-5, with 7 bases lining up with TRBD1. J lost 5 bases, V lost 0 bases, and 7 bases had no gene match. Germline CDR1 and CDR2: SGDLS and YYNGEE. This CDR3 has 15 residues. The DNA of the CDR3 is TGTGCCAGCAGCGTAGAAGACAGGGTAGGGGAGACCCAGTACTTC. It codes for CASSVEDRVGETQYF.

V gene TRBV9 combines with J gene TRBJ2-2; possibly TRBD2 for D (6 bases). This CDR3 region has 13 residues. V was trimmed by 6 bases and J by 2 bases, leaving 8 bases between them. Germline loops: CDR1 SGDLS, CDR2 YYNGEE. The CDR3 region is CASTRENTGELFF. The CDR3 DNA reads as TGTGCCAGCACGCGGGAAAACACCGGGGAGCTGTTTTTT. The variable domain in full, with the rest retrieved from reference TRBV9 and TRBJ2-2, is DSGVTQTPKHLITATGQRVTLRCSPRSGDLSVYWYQQSLDQGLQFLIQYYNGEERAKGNILERFSAQQFPDLHSELNLSSLELGDSALYFCASTRENTGELFFGEGSRLTVL.

The J gene is TRBJ2-2, the V gene TRBV14; 7 nucleotides line up with TRBD2. The J segment lost 6 bases and the V segment lost 5 bases, leaving 3 bases of the junction unmatched. This CDR3 has 13 residues. Per the germline V gene, CDR1 is SGHDN and CDR2 is FVKESK. In DNA, the CDR3 is TGTGCCAGCAGCGGGACTATACCCGGGGAGCTGTTTTTT. Protein product: CASSGTIPGELFF.

This clone has a single count. The chain combines TRBV6-6 with TRBJ1-2, with 10 positions matching TRBD1. Germline CDR1 reads MNHNY; CDR2 reads SVGAGI (reference sequence). This CDR3 is built from 15 residues. The ends lost 7 bases at V and 7 bases at J; junction bases unmatched: 12. The CDR3: CASTFYGTGASGYTF. The CDR3 nucleotides are TGTGCCAGCACCTTCTACGGGACAGGGGCGTCTGGCTACACCTTC.

The rearrangement links TRBV5-1 to TRBJ1-6; D might be TRBD1 (6 bases). The V end was cut by 0 bases, the J end by 10 bases, with 26 bases between. CDR1 SGHRS and CDR2 YFSETQ come from the germline V gene. This CDR3 comprises 19 residues. CDR3 in amino acids: CASSLGGGRGTSVGSPLHF. CDR3 sequence (DNA): TGCGCCAGCAGCTTGGGAGGAGGCAGGGGCACCTCGGTAGGATCACCCCTCCACTTT. Full variable domain (rest looked up from reference TRBV5-1 and TRBJ1-6): KAGVTQTPRYLIKTRGQQVTLSCSPISGHRSVSWYQQTPGQGLQFLFEYFSETQRNKGNFPGRFSGRQFSNSRSEMNVSTLELGDSALYLCASSLGGGRGTSVGSPLHFGNGTRLTVT.

V is TRBV15 and J is TRBJ1-4; D remains unclear. The CDR3 is 13 residues long. CDR1 and CDR2 from the germline V gene are LNHNV and YYDKDF (reference sequence). V lost 3 bases to trimming and J lost 7 bases, with 9 bases between them. CDR3 loop: CATSRERREKLFF. For the CDR3, the DNA is TGTGCCACCAGCAGGGAGCGGCGTGAAAAACTGTTTTTT.